Listed here are 26 T cell receptor beta chains from one sample, sequenced in a study of immune evolution from preneoplasia to lung adenocarcinoma. The repertoire was sequenced with immunoSEQ multiplex PCR; TCRdb's copy has only in-frame clones and lacks some. The sample holds about 41,000 clones, 65% to 80% seen once. The sample comprised FFPE invasive lung adenocarcinoma tissue. These receptors originate from a person between 60 and 70 years old with lung adenocarcinoma.

The chain employs TRBV15 and TRBJ1-3; D is undetermined. Germline assignment: CDR1 LNHNV and CDR2 YYDKDF (reference sequence). This CDR3 is built from 14 residues. The V end was cut by 1 base, the J end by 4 bases, with 8 bases between. The CDR3 loop reads CATSRGSLGNTIYF. The DNA of the CDR3 is TGTGCCACCAGCAGAGGGTCTCTAGGAAACACCATATATTTT. Full variable domain (rest looked up from reference TRBV15 and TRBJ1-3): DAMVIQNPRYQVTQFGKPVTLSCSQTLNHNVMYWYQQKSSQAPKLLFHYYDKDFNNEADTPDNFQSRRPNTSFCFLDIRSPGLGDTAMYLCATSRGSLGNTIYFGEGSWLTVV.

The J gene is TRBJ2-5, the V gene TRBV7-2; D is possibly TRBD1 (5 bases). The CDR3 runs 13 residues. The germline CDR1 and CDR2 sequences are SGHTA and FQGNSA. V was cut by 5 bases and J by 2 bases, with 9 bases left in between. This CDR3 reads CASSIDRQETQYF. The CDR3 bases are TGTGCCAGCAGCATTGACAGACAAGAGACCCAGTACTTC.

This chain links TRBV5-5 with TRBJ1-1, with a possible D match to TRBD1 (5 bases). CDR1 and CDR2 (germline): SGHKS, YYEKEE (reference sequence). V lost 1 base and J 3 bases, leaving 10 bases between the germline ends. This CDR3 spans 14 amino acids. This CDR3 reads CASSLWGEDTEAFF. The DNA for the CDR3 is TGTGCCAGCAGCTTGTGGGGCGAGGACACTGAAGCTTTCTTT.

The chain employs TRBV29-1 and TRBJ1-1; D gene uncertain. V was trimmed by 7 bases and J by 1 base, leaving 13 bases between them. Germline V CDR1 and CDR2: SQVTM, ANQGSEA. The CDR3 has 13 residues. The CDR3 DNA sequence: TGCAGCGCCACGGAAGGGCAGAACACTGAAGCTTTCTTT. It encodes CSATEGQNTEAFF.

This rearrangement joins TRBV18 to TRBJ2-1; 11 bases line up with TRBD2. Germline V gives CDR1 KGHSH, CDR2 LQKENI. The CDR3 runs 17 residues. V trimming: 2 bases; J trimming: 5 bases; junction bases outside the gene matches: 8. The CDR3 coding sequence is TGTGCCAGCTCACCATTCGTCCCGACTAGCGGGAACAATGAGCAGTTCTTC. It specifies CASSPFVPTSGNNEQFF.

V is TRBV4-1 and J is TRBJ2-1; TRBD2 might be the D (5 bases). Per germline, CDR1 MGHRA and CDR2 YSYEKL. This CDR3 has 11 amino acids. Trimming removed 5 bases from V and 10 bases from J, with 9 bases in between. CDR3 in amino acids: CASSGRGEQFF. The CDR3, as DNA: TGCGCCAGCAGCGGGAGAGGGGAGCAGTTCTTC.

V gene TRBV6-5 combines with J gene TRBJ2-3; 9 positions agree with TRBD2. Germline V gene data show CDR1 as MNHEY and CDR2 as SVGAGI. The V and J ends lost 2 bases and 1 base, in that order; junction bases with no gene match: 1. The CDR3 has 15 residues. CDR3 nucleotides: TGTGCCAGCAGTTACGGGACTAGCCGCACAGATACGCAGTATTTT. Translation gives CASSYGTSRTDTQYF.

The rearrangement uses TRBV27 and TRBJ2-7; a possible D gene is TRBD2 (6 bases). CDR1 MNHEY and CDR2 SMNVEV come from the germline V gene (reference sequence). The CDR3 consists of 13 residues. Trimming took off 6 bases at V and 1 base at J, with 10 bases between the two ends. The CDR3 region is CASRPGASYEQYF. CDR3 in DNA: TGTGCCAGCAGGCCGGGAGCTTCCTACGAGCAGTACTTC.

V and J are TRBV5-8 and TRBJ2-5, with D hard to call. The germline CDR1 and CDR2 sequences are SGHTS and YDEGEE. The CDR3 is made up of 11 amino acids. V lost 1 base, J lost 7 bases, and 5 bases lay in between. This CDR3 is CASSLRRTQYF. In nucleotides, the CDR3 is TGTGCCAGCAGCTTGCGGCGGACCCAGTACTTC.

This sequence joins TRBV11-2 and TRBJ2-1; the D call may be TRBD1 or TRBD2 (5 bases each). CDR1 SGHAT and CDR2 FQNNGV come from the germline V gene. Trimming removed 1 base from V and 5 bases from J, with 9 bases in between. This CDR3 has 14 amino acids. The CDR3 is CASSLVSGHNEQFF. The CDR3 nucleotides are TGTGCCAGCAGCTTAGTTTCGGGACACAATGAGCAGTTCTTC.

The rearrangement joins TRBV28 to TRBJ2-5, with D perhaps matching TRBD1 (7 bases). Trimming left V 6 bases short and J 5 bases short, with 16 bases between. The length of the CDR3 is 14 residues. The V gene's germline CDR1 is MDHEN and CDR2 SYDVKM. The CDR3 region has the DNA TGTGCCAGCAGCTTCGCAGGGGGGCTGGAGACCCAGTACTTC. Protein sequence: CASSFAGGLETQYF.

This chain uses TRBV7-3 with TRBJ2-2, with 14 bases that match TRBD2. The CDR3 totals 18 residues. Unmatched junction bases numbered 12, after V lost 5 bases and J lost 7 bases. Germline values: CDR1 SGHTA, CDR2 FQGTGA. CDR3 nucleotide sequence: TGTGCCAGCAGCCCGCCGGGACTAGCGGGGGAGAACGGCGGGGAGCTGTTTTTT. Its protein product is CASSPPGLAGENGGELFF.

This chain uses TRBV6-1 with TRBJ1-5; unclear D gene. The CDR3 spans 13 residues. The V end was cut by 2 bases, the J end by 5 bases, with 7 bases between. The germline V gene has CDR1 MNHNS and CDR2 SASEGT. The CDR3 here is CASSENRDQPQHF. CDR3 DNA sequence: TGTGCCAGCAGTGAAAATAGGGATCAGCCCCAGCATTTT.

The rearrangement links TRBV9 to TRBJ2-2; D ambiguous. The CDR3 is made up of 16 amino acids. Germline CDR1 SGDLS, CDR2 YYNGEE. Deletions cut 6 bases from V and 0 bases from J, with 15 bases between. Here the CDR3 reads CASNKDGGANTGELFF. CDR3 nucleotide sequence: TGTGCCAGCAACAAGGACGGCGGCGCGAACACCGGGGAGCTGTTTTTT.

This clone was picked up a small number of times. V gene TRBV7-2 combines with J gene TRBJ2-3; D unclear. Trimming stripped 2 bases from V and 1 base from J, with 10 bases between. Germline V gene data show CDR1 as SGHTA and CDR2 as FQGNSA. The CDR3 covers 15 residues. The CDR3 reads CASSLSVSRTDTQYF. DNA for the CDR3: TGTGCCAGCAGCTTAAGTGTATCACGCACAGATACGCAGTATTTT. The full variable domain, its missing parts supplied by reference TRBV7-2 and TRBJ2-3, is GAGVSQSPSNKVTEKGKDVELRCDPISGHTALYWYRQSLGQGLEFLIYFQGNSAPDKSGLPSDRFSAERTGGSVSTLTIQRTQQEDSAVYLCASSLSVSRTDTQYFGPGTRLTVL.

This clone has just one count. V is TRBV2 and J is TRBJ1-5; possible D gene TRBD1, 5 bases. V lost 4 bases, J lost 6 bases, and 16 bases lay in between. The germline V gene encodes CDR1 SNHLY and CDR2 FYNNEI. The CDR3 covers 15 residues. This CDR3 reads CASSAPGGDGQPQHF. CDR3 nucleotide sequence: TGTGCCAGCAGTGCCCCTGGGGGGGACGGTCAGCCCCAGCATTTT.

This clone has just a few counts. CDR3 in DNA: TGTGCCAGCAGCGATAGGGGGCTGGGAGCCAACGTCCTGACTTTC. It codes for CASSDRGLGANVLTF. The chain employs TRBV11-2 and TRBJ2-6, with 7 bases matching TRBD1. The V gene end was trimmed by 5 bases and the J gene end by 7 bases; junction bases not matched to a gene: 8. The CDR3 loop spans 15 amino acids. Germline V lookup: CDR1 SGHAT, CDR2 FQNNGV.

This clone was counted once. The genes are TRBV11-2 and TRBJ2-1, with TRBD2 matching over 10 bases. The V and J ends lost 1 base and 7 bases, in that order; junction bases with no gene match: 4. The CDR3 sequence is 15 residues long. Germline assignment: CDR1 SGHAT and CDR2 FQNNGV. The chain's CDR3 is CASSLVLAGRNEQFF. CDR3 coding DNA: TGTGCCAGCAGCTTAGTACTAGCGGGAAGAAATGAGCAGTTCTTC.

The J gene is TRBJ2-7, the V gene TRBV5-1; D is unclear. This CDR3 has 15 amino acids. The V and J ends lost 4 bases and 3 bases respectively, with 17 bases between them. Germline V gene data show CDR1 as SGHRS and CDR2 as YFSETQ. The CDR3 loop reads CASSLGPGPGYEQYF. Here the CDR3 DNA reads TGCGCCAGCAGCCTCGGGCCCGGGCCGGGCTACGAGCAGTACTTC.

The chain uses TRBV7-9 and TRBJ1-1; D might be TRBD1 (6 bases). This CDR3 is 14 amino acids long. V was shortened by 5 bases and J by 4 bases, with 14 bases between the two germline ends. The V gene's germline CDR1 is SEHNR and CDR2 FQNEAQ (reference sequence). The CDR3 reads CASSQSGTTTEAFF. The CDR3 nucleotides are TGTGCCAGCAGCCAGTCCGGGACAACCACTGAAGCTTTCTTT.

The chain couples TRBV6-5 to TRBJ1-5; TRBD1 matches at 9 bases. V dropped 5 bases and J dropped 6; count of bases not matched to a gene: 5. CDR1 and CDR2 (germline): MNHEY, SVGAGI. This CDR3 is 14 amino acids long. The CDR3 is CASSQGQGGQPQHF. Here the CDR3 DNA reads TGTGCCAGCAGTCAGGGACAGGGCGGTCAGCCCCAGCATTTT.

The chain employs TRBV7-3 and TRBJ2-2; possible D gene TRBD2, 6 bases. In germline, CDR1 is SGHTA, CDR2 FQGTGA. V lost 2 bases and J 5 bases, leaving 18 bases between the germline ends. The length of the CDR3 is 17 residues. CDR3 sequence (DNA): TGTGCCAGCAGCTTAGGAGTGTTCGGGGGAGTAACCGGGGAGCTGTTTTTT. Residues: CASSLGVFGGVTGELFF.

The chain links TRBV7-2 to TRBJ2-7; a weak D match, TRBD2 (6 bases). Germline CDR1 and CDR2: SGHTA and FQGNSA. The germline V and J ends were trimmed by 4 bases and 4 bases, with 11 bases remaining between them. The CDR3 has 13 residues. CDR3 residues: CASSYLRGYEQYF. CDR3 nucleotide sequence: TGTGCCAGCAGCTACCTACGGGGGTACGAGCAGTACTTC. Combining the CDR3 with reference TRBV7-2 and TRBJ2-7 gives the whole variable domain GAGVSQSPSNKVTEKGKDVELRCDPISGHTALYWYRQSLGQGLEFLIYFQGNSAPDKSGLPSDRFSAERTGGSVSTLTIQRTQQEDSAVYLCASSYLRGYEQYFGPGTRLTVT.

The CDR3 coding sequence is TGCGCCAGCAGTCAACCGACAGCGGGAGGGCGGAATGAGCAGTTCTTC. Translation gives CASSQPTAGGRNEQFF. This rearrangement joins TRBV23-1 to TRBJ2-1; 10 bases line up with TRBD2. TRBV23-1 is designated an ORF whose function remains uncertain. The length of the CDR3 is 16 residues. Unmatched junction bases numbered 8, after V lost 2 bases and J lost 7 bases.

V and J are TRBV28 and TRBJ1-4, with D maybe TRBD1 (6 bases). There are 13 residues in the CDR3. Germline V lookup: CDR1 MDHEN, CDR2 SYDVKM. The germline V and J ends were trimmed by 4 bases and 10 bases, with 13 bases remaining between them. The CDR3 reads CASSWRTDGKLFF. DNA for the CDR3: TGTGCCAGCAGTTGGAGGACAGATGGAAAACTGTTTTTT.

This clone was seen a handful of times. The gene calls are TRBV5-1 and TRBJ1-5; TRBD1 might be the D (6 bases). Trimming left V 2 bases short and J 1 base short, with 10 bases between. CDR1 SGHRS and CDR2 YFSETQ come from the germline V gene. The CDR3 has 15 residues. The CDR3: CASSLGGTSNQPQHF. The DNA of the CDR3 is TGCGCCAGCAGCTTAGGGGGAACGAGCAATCAGCCCCAGCATTTT.